This is a list of T cell receptor beta chains from one sample in a study of cytomegalovirus exposure and HLA in healthy donors. Sequenced by immunoSEQ multiplex PCR; TCRdb stores in-frame clones only, minus some. The sample includes 95,000 to 100,000 clones, about 75% seen only once; the top ten take 8.5% to 12%. Sample: PBMCs. Every receptor here comes from a man aged 50-59 years in good health and CMV-seronegative. Each CDR3 is given with its conserved first and last residue. Fields, in order: D gene, J gene, V gene, clone size, CDR3 protein, CDR3 DNA. A D gene is named only where the DNA matches it firmly. Size values are once, few and many counts, or a class for expanded clones, and some rows have none.

d_call: .
j_call: TRBJ1-2
v_call: TRBV19
clone_size: .
cdr3_aa: CAIQGHNYGYTF
cdr3_nt: TGTGCCATCCAGGGACACAACTATGGCTACACCTTC

d_call: TRBD2
j_call: TRBJ2-2
v_call: TRBV6-6
clone_size: few
cdr3_aa: CASRVTSGGAGELFF
cdr3_nt: TGTGCCAGCAGGGTGACTAGCGGGGGTGCCGGGGAGCTGTTTTTT

d_call: TRBD2
j_call: TRBJ2-3
v_call: TRBV5-1
clone_size: medium-sized
cdr3_aa: CASSPMTSGGATDTQYF
cdr3_nt: TGCGCCAGCAGCCCGATGACTAGCGGGGGGGCCACAGATACGCAGTATTTT

d_call: TRBD1
j_call: TRBJ1-5
v_call: TRBV9
clone_size: few
cdr3_aa: CASSETGLGDQPQHF
cdr3_nt: TGTGCCAGCAGCGAGACAGGGTTGGGGGATCAGCCCCAGCATTTT

d_call: .
j_call: TRBJ2-1
v_call: TRBV6-1
clone_size: few
cdr3_aa: CASTERNEQFF
cdr3_nt: TGTGCCAGTACGGAGCGGAATGAGCAGTTCTTC

d_call: .
j_call: TRBJ2-5
v_call: TRBV10-3
clone_size: .
cdr3_aa: CAISVSRETQYF
cdr3_nt: TGTGCCATCAGTGTGAGCAGGGAGACCCAGTACTTC

d_call: .
j_call: TRBJ2-5
v_call: TRBV28
clone_size: .
cdr3_aa: CASSLYLQETQYF
cdr3_nt: TGTGCCAGCAGTTTATATCTCCAAGAGACCCAGTACTTC

d_call: TRBD2
j_call: TRBJ2-1
v_call: TRBV4-2
clone_size: once
cdr3_aa: CASSQDQREGYNEQFF
cdr3_nt: TGTGCCAGCAGCCAAGATCAGCGGGAGGGGTACAATGAGCAGTTCTTC

d_call: TRBD2
j_call: TRBJ2-5
v_call: TRBV4-1
clone_size: once
cdr3_aa: CASSHGLGTSGETQYF
cdr3_nt: TGCGCCAGCAGCCATGGGCTTGGGACTAGCGGGGAGACCCAGTACTTC

d_call: TRBD1
j_call: TRBJ1-1
v_call: TRBV2
clone_size: .
cdr3_aa: CASRDDRGLKNTEAFF
cdr3_nt: TGTGCCAGCAGGGATGACAGGGGTCTTAAGAACACTGAAGCTTTCTTT

d_call: TRBD1
j_call: TRBJ2-1
v_call: TRBV19
clone_size: .
cdr3_aa: CASSTGTALYNEQFF
cdr3_nt: TGTGCCAGTAGTACCGGGACAGCCCTCTACAATGAGCAGTTCTTC

d_call: .
j_call: TRBJ1-1
v_call: TRBV9
clone_size: .
cdr3_aa: CASSVVRTPANTEAFF
cdr3_nt: TGTGCCAGCAGCGTAGTGCGGACACCGGCGAACACTGAAGCTTTCTTT

d_call: TRBD2
j_call: TRBJ2-3
v_call: TRBV6-5
clone_size: .
cdr3_aa: CASSYGREGLNTQYF
cdr3_nt: TGTGCCAGCAGTTACGGGCGGGAGGGCCTGAATACGCAGTATTTT

d_call: TRBD2
j_call: TRBJ2-7
v_call: TRBV7-2
clone_size: .
cdr3_aa: CASSLAGTSGYEQYF
cdr3_nt: TGTGCTAGCAGCTTAGCGGGGACTAGTGGCTACGAGCAGTACTTC

d_call: .
j_call: TRBJ2-1
v_call: TRBV2
clone_size: .
cdr3_aa: CASSVDTSSYNEQFF
cdr3_nt: TGTGCCAGCAGTGTTGACACGAGCTCCTACAATGAGCAGTTCTTC

d_call: .
j_call: TRBJ2-6
v_call: TRBV9
clone_size: .
cdr3_aa: CASSVVDSGANVLTF
cdr3_nt: TGTGCCAGCAGCGTAGTAGACTCTGGGGCCAACGTCCTGACTTTC

d_call: TRBD2
j_call: TRBJ2-3
v_call: TRBV5-1
clone_size: once
cdr3_aa: CASSFRAGGSTDTQYF
cdr3_nt: TGCGCCAGCAGCTTCCGAGCGGGAGGGAGCACAGATACGCAGTATTTT

d_call: .
j_call: TRBJ2-5
v_call: TRBV7-9
clone_size: .
cdr3_aa: CASSPTLLARQETQYF
cdr3_nt: TGTGCCAGCAGCCCAACCCTTTTAGCGCGGCAAGAGACCCAGTACTTC

d_call: TRBD1
j_call: TRBJ1-2
v_call: TRBV6-5
clone_size: .
cdr3_aa: CASRLIGQGADYTF
cdr3_nt: TGTGCCAGCAGGCTTATCGGACAGGGGGCCGACTACACCTTC

d_call: TRBD2
j_call: TRBJ2-7
v_call: TRBV7-2
clone_size: .
cdr3_aa: CASSLGRASGRPSYEQYF
cdr3_nt: TGTGCCAGCAGCTTAGGTAGGGCTAGCGGGCGCCCCTCCTACGAGCAGTACTTC

d_call: .
j_call: TRBJ2-1
v_call: TRBV18
clone_size: .
cdr3_aa: CASSAPTGEQFF
cdr3_nt: TGTGCCAGCTCGGCCCCTACGGGTGAGCAGTTCTTC

d_call: TRBD1
j_call: TRBJ2-7
v_call: TRBV5-5
clone_size: .
cdr3_aa: CASSTPGQGQNYEQYF
cdr3_nt: TGTGCCAGCAGTACCCCGGGACAGGGACAGAACTACGAGCAGTACTTC

d_call: TRBD1
j_call: TRBJ1-2
v_call: TRBV30
clone_size: .
cdr3_aa: CAWRRAGGVYGYTF
cdr3_nt: TGTGCCTGGAGGCGGGCAGGGGGCGTCTATGGCTACACCTTC

d_call: TRBD2
j_call: TRBJ2-5
v_call: TRBV4-1
clone_size: once
cdr3_aa: CASSQGGRGGRETQYF
cdr3_nt: TGCGCCAGCAGCCAAGGGGGACGGGGGGGCCGGGAGACCCAGTACTTC

d_call: .
j_call: TRBJ1-2
v_call: TRBV19
clone_size: once
cdr3_aa: CASSFERGGYTF
cdr3_nt: TGTGCCAGTAGTTTCGAACGCGGGGGCTACACCTTC

d_call: .
j_call: TRBJ2-5
v_call: TRBV7-2
clone_size: .
cdr3_aa: CASSSKETQYF
cdr3_nt: TGTGCCAGCAGCTCTAAAGAGACCCAGTACTTC

d_call: TRBD1
j_call: TRBJ2-3
v_call: TRBV6-4
clone_size: .
cdr3_aa: CASSVGTGGSDTQYF
cdr3_nt: TGTGCCAGCAGCGTCGGGACAGGGGGTTCCGATACGCAGTATTTT

d_call: TRBD2
j_call: TRBJ2-5
v_call: TRBV5-6
clone_size: .
cdr3_aa: CASSFSGGEIETQYF
cdr3_nt: TGTGCCAGCAGCTTCAGCGGGGGGGAAATAGAGACCCAGTACTTC

d_call: TRBD1
j_call: TRBJ2-1
v_call: TRBV6-1
clone_size: .
cdr3_aa: CASILDRAGDEQFF
cdr3_nt: TGTGCCAGCATCTTGGACAGGGCCGGAGATGAGCAGTTCTTC

d_call: .
j_call: TRBJ2-3
v_call: TRBV29-1
clone_size: .
cdr3_aa: CSVEDGSAYTQYF
cdr3_nt: TGCAGCGTTGAAGACGGTAGCGCCTATACGCAGTATTTT

d_call: .
j_call: TRBJ2-1
v_call: TRBV5-6
clone_size: .
cdr3_aa: CASSPGSDEQFF
cdr3_nt: TGTGCCAGCAGCCCAGGGTCCGATGAGCAGTTCTTC

d_call: TRBD2
j_call: TRBJ2-1
v_call: TRBV7-2
clone_size: .
cdr3_aa: CASSLALAGGNIEQFF
cdr3_nt: TGTGCCAGCAGCTTAGCACTAGCGGGAGGGAATATTGAGCAGTTCTTC

d_call: TRBD1
j_call: TRBJ2-1
v_call: TRBV6-1
clone_size: .
cdr3_aa: CASSEWTGNSYNEQFF
cdr3_nt: TGTGCCAGCAGCGAATGGACAGGTAACTCCTACAATGAGCAGTTCTTC

d_call: TRBD1
j_call: TRBJ2-1
v_call: TRBV5-4
clone_size: few
cdr3_aa: CASSTPGTAYNEQFF
cdr3_nt: TGTGCCAGCAGCACCCCCGGGACAGCGTACAATGAGCAGTTCTTC

d_call: TRBD2
j_call: TRBJ2-3
v_call: TRBV2
clone_size: .
cdr3_aa: CASVGGLAQSTDTQYF
cdr3_nt: TGTGCCAGCGTCGGAGGACTAGCGCAATCCACAGATACGCAGTATTTT

d_call: .
j_call: TRBJ1-2
v_call: TRBV25-1
clone_size: few
cdr3_aa: CASSPSRGSYTF
cdr3_nt: TGTGCCAGCAGCCCTTCGAGAGGAAGCTACACCTTC

d_call: .
j_call: TRBJ1-1
v_call: TRBV18
clone_size: .
cdr3_aa: CASSLDRGNTEAFF
cdr3_nt: TGTGCCAGCTCCCTAGACCGGGGGAACACTGAAGCTTTCTTT

d_call: .
j_call: TRBJ1-1
v_call: TRBV27
clone_size: .
cdr3_aa: CASSFRQPEAFF
cdr3_nt: TGTGCCAGTAGTTTTAGACAGCCTGAAGCTTTCTTT

d_call: TRBD2
j_call: TRBJ2-7
v_call: TRBV4-3
clone_size: .
cdr3_aa: CASSQVGRGAYEQYF
cdr3_nt: TGCGCCAGCAGCCAGGTCGGGCGGGGGGCCTACGAGCAGTACTTC

d_call: .
j_call: TRBJ1-3
v_call: TRBV28
clone_size: .
cdr3_aa: CASSSGVSSGNTIYF
cdr3_nt: TGTGCCAGCAGTTCCGGGGTAAGCTCTGGAAACACCATATATTTT

d_call: .
j_call: TRBJ1-5
v_call: TRBV19
clone_size: .
cdr3_aa: CASSIDRGSNQPQHF
cdr3_nt: TGTGCCAGTAGTATCGATAGGGGTAGCAATCAGCCCCAGCATTTT

d_call: TRBD1
j_call: TRBJ2-7
v_call: TRBV7-9
clone_size: .
cdr3_aa: CASSSQQGAYEQYF
cdr3_nt: TGTGCCAGCAGCTCCCAACAGGGGGCTTACGAGCAGTACTTC

d_call: TRBD2
j_call: TRBJ2-3
v_call: TRBV6-1
clone_size: once
cdr3_aa: CASSASRGEGSTDTQYF
cdr3_nt: TGTGCCAGCAGTGCCTCCCGAGGGGAGGGAAGCACAGATACGCAGTATTTT

d_call: .
j_call: TRBJ2-7
v_call: TRBV6-5
clone_size: .
cdr3_aa: CASSYPGSGSYEQYF
cdr3_nt: TGTGCCAGCAGTTACCCGGGCTCAGGGTCCTACGAGCAGTACTTC

d_call: .
j_call: TRBJ2-2
v_call: TRBV14
clone_size: once
cdr3_aa: CASSQDWGQAQTGELFF
cdr3_nt: TGTGCCAGCAGCCAAGATTGGGGCCAGGCACAAACCGGGGAGCTGTTTTTT

d_call: TRBD1
j_call: TRBJ2-7
v_call: TRBV28
clone_size: few
cdr3_aa: CASTIFPSQGSEQYF
cdr3_nt: TGTGCCAGCACCATCTTCCCCTCACAGGGGAGCGAGCAGTACTTC

d_call: TRBD1
j_call: TRBJ1-2
v_call: TRBV29-1
clone_size: .
cdr3_aa: CSVRDRGNYGYTF
cdr3_nt: TGCAGCGTCCGGGACAGGGGTAACTATGGCTACACCTTC

d_call: TRBD2
j_call: TRBJ2-2
v_call: TRBV6-5
clone_size: .
cdr3_aa: CASSYLAGTNTGELFF
cdr3_nt: TGTGCCAGCAGTTACTTAGCGGGCACCAACACCGGGGAGCTGTTTTTT

d_call: TRBD1
j_call: TRBJ1-2
v_call: TRBV6-1
clone_size: .
cdr3_aa: CASSEETGVSGYTF
cdr3_nt: TGTGCCAGCAGTGAGGAAACAGGGGTAAGCGGCTACACCTTC

d_call: .
j_call: TRBJ2-7
v_call: TRBV28
clone_size: .
cdr3_aa: CATLPTLTVPYEQYF
cdr3_nt: TGTGCCACCCTCCCTACGCTAACGGTACCCTACGAGCAGTACTTC

d_call: .
j_call: TRBJ2-7
v_call: TRBV14
clone_size: .
cdr3_aa: CASSPRGSWVGEQYF
cdr3_nt: TGTGCCAGCAGCCCCCGAGGAAGCTGGGTGGGCGAGCAGTACTTC

d_call: .
j_call: TRBJ1-4
v_call: TRBV5-1
clone_size: .
cdr3_aa: CASSLDRGADEKLFF
cdr3_nt: TGCGCCAGCAGCTTGGATAGGGGCGCGGATGAAAAACTGTTTTTT

d_call: .
j_call: TRBJ2-5
v_call: TRBV4-1
clone_size: .
cdr3_aa: CASSQALRETQYF
cdr3_nt: TGCGCCAGCAGCCAAGCACTCCGGGAGACCCAGTACTTC

d_call: .
j_call: TRBJ2-2
v_call: TRBV15
clone_size: once
cdr3_aa: CATSRDGRQGELFF
cdr3_nt: TGTGCCACCAGCAGAGATGGTAGACAGGGGGAGCTGTTTTTT

d_call: TRBD2
j_call: TRBJ2-3
v_call: TRBV4-2
clone_size: .
cdr3_aa: CASSQDRAGGYTDTQYF
cdr3_nt: TGTGCCAGCAGCCAAGATCGTGCGGGGGGGTACACAGATACGCAGTATTTT

d_call: .
j_call: TRBJ2-5
v_call: TRBV9
clone_size: .
cdr3_aa: CASSGNREETQYF
cdr3_nt: TGTGCCAGCAGCGGAAACAGAGAAGAGACCCAGTACTTC

d_call: .
j_call: TRBJ1-5
v_call: TRBV19
clone_size: .
cdr3_aa: CASSPEGGSRNQPQHF
cdr3_nt: TGTGCCAGTAGTCCAGAAGGGGGTTCCCGCAATCAGCCCCAGCATTTT

d_call: .
j_call: TRBJ2-7
v_call: TRBV30
clone_size: .
cdr3_aa: CAWSAVAYEQYF
cdr3_nt: TGTGCCTGGAGTGCAGTCGCCTACGAGCAGTACTTC

d_call: TRBD1
j_call: TRBJ2-3
v_call: TRBV28
clone_size: .
cdr3_aa: CASRGTAGTDTQYF
cdr3_nt: TGTGCCAGCAGGGGGACAGCTGGCACAGATACGCAGTATTTT